These 11 T cell receptor beta chains originate from one sample sequenced in a study of T cells in Graves' hyperthyroidism and ophthalmopathy. Template material for amplifying TCR beta CDR3 regions consisted of RNA transcripts. Carried out on the TCR CDR3, a first-round RT-PCR used the HTBI primer set. Via MiXCR, TCRdb re-called the multiplex PCR reads, giving one row per CDR3 protein. The sample lists about 610,000 distinct CDR3 sequences, 16% occurring once. Sequencing was performed on blood. The receptors were gathered from a woman aged 40-49 years with Graves' ophthalmopathy.

The chain has TRBV29-1 and TRBJ2-4, with 12 bases lining up with TRBD2. J was trimmed by 11 bases and V by 4 bases; bases with no gene match: 6. The CDR3 is 13 residues long. In germline, CDR1 is SQVTM, CDR2 ANQGSEA. CDR3 in amino acids: CSVGTSGIGVQYF. The CDR3 DNA follows: TGCAGCGTTGGGACTAGCGGGATAGGGGTTCAGTACTTC. The variable domain in full, with the rest retrieved from reference TRBV29-1 and TRBJ2-4, is SAVISQKPSRDICQRGTSLTIQCQVDSQVTMMFWYRQQPGQSLTLIATANQGSEATYESGFVIDKFPISRPNLTFSTLTVSNMSPEDSSIYLCSVGTSGIGVQYFGAGTRLSVL.

This clonotype came up many times. The chain is built from TRBV18 and TRBJ2-3, with 11 nucleotides matching TRBD2. The trim removed 0 bases at V and 4 bases at J, leaving 0 bases unmatched. The CDR3 extends over 15 amino acids. The germline V gene has CDR1 KGHSH and CDR2 LQKENI. The CDR3 reads CASSPPGLAADTQYF. CDR3 DNA: TGTGCCAGCTCACCACCGGGACTAGCGGCAGATACGCAGTATTTT. Looking up the rest from reference TRBV18 and TRBJ2-3 gives the full variable domain: NAGVMQNPRHLVRRRGQEARLRCSPMKGHSHVYWYRQLPEEGLKFMVYLQKENIIDESGMPKERFSAEFPKEGPSILRIQQVVRGDSAAYFCASSPPGLAADTQYFGPGTRLTVL.

In this sample, this clonotype turned up a few times. The chain employs TRBV5-1 and TRBJ1-2; no reliable D call. There are 14 residues in the CDR3. V was shortened by 0 bases and J by 8 bases, with 14 bases between the two germline ends. Germline CDR1 and CDR2: SGHRS and YFSETQ. DNA for the CDR3: TGCGCCAGCAGCTTGGAGACTGACACAGAAGGCTACACCTTC. Encoded protein: CASSLETDTEGYTF.

V usage is TRBV7-3 and J usage is TRBJ2-6; 7 positions match TRBD2. The CDR3 is 17 amino acids. With 5 bases clipped from V and 8 bases from J, the junction kept 15 bases outside the gene matches. Germline lookup yields CDR1 SGHTA and CDR2 FQGTGA. This CDR3 is CASSPHPRGGLTNVLTF. The CDR3 bases are TGTGCCAGCAGCCCTCATCCCCGCGGGGGACTAACCAACGTCCTGACTTTC.

This chain joins TRBV5-1 and TRBJ1-2; D not certain. The CDR3 has 14 amino acids. Trimming removed 0 bases at V and 3 bases at J, with 9 bases between. The germline CDR1 and CDR2 sequences are SGHRS and YFSETQ. The CDR3 is CASSLAQPDYGYTF. The CDR3, as DNA: TGCGCCAGCAGCTTGGCACAGCCAGACTATGGCTACACCTTC.

There are many counts of this clonotype. This rearrangement joins TRBV3-1 to TRBJ2-1; 7 bases match TRBD2. Trimming at V came to 0 bases and at J to 7 bases, leaving 9 bases not matched to a gene. CDR1 is LGHDT, CDR2 YNNKEL, per germline (reference sequence). This CDR3 has 16 amino acids. CDR3: CASSQDGLAEWNEQFF. The CDR3 nucleotides are TGTGCCAGCAGCCAAGATGGGCTAGCGGAGTGGAATGAGCAGTTCTTC.

This clonotype was seen at least ten times. The chain recombines TRBV29-1 with TRBJ1-1, with unresolved D. The CDR3 contains 13 residues. Trimming cost V 1 base and J 1 base, with 7 bases left between them. Germline V gene sequence: CDR1 SQVTM, CDR2 ANQGSEA. The CDR3 region has the DNA TGCAGCGTTGAAGTAGGTGGGAACACTGAAGCTTTCTTT. Translating gives CSVEVGGNTEAFF.

CDR3 protein: CSVVQGAKNIQYF. In DNA form, the CDR3 reads TGCAGCGTTGTACAGGGGGCCAAAAACATTCAGTACTTC. The gene calls are TRBV29-1 and TRBJ2-4; 7 positions match TRBD1. The CDR3 length is 13 residues. Germline V gene data show CDR1 as SQVTM and CDR2 as ANQGSEA. The junction had 1 base not matched to a gene; V was cut back by 4 bases and J by 1 base.

This clonotype was found a few times. The rearrangement uses TRBV7-9 and TRBJ2-5; D perhaps matches TRBD1 (6 bases). This CDR3 is 16 amino acids long. Trimming removed 5 bases at V and 3 bases at J, with 19 bases between. CDR1 is SEHNR, CDR2 FQNEAQ, per germline (reference sequence). This CDR3 is CASSRTTGLEEETQYF. CDR3 in DNA: TGTGCCAGCAGCCGAACGACAGGTTTAGAGGAAGAGACCCAGTACTTC.

A note on this clonotype: Given a much more abundant clone one base away, this may be a read error. The chain employs TRBV29-1 and TRBJ2-3; D may be TRBD2 (6 bases). This CDR3 is 17 amino acids long. V was cut by 5 bases and J by 1 base, with 22 bases left in between. Germline loops: CDR1 SQVTM, CDR2 ANQGSEA. The CDR3 bases are TGCAGCGTTCGGGGCGGCGGGACCAGCCTGGGCACAGATACGCAGTATTTT. This encodes CSVRGGGTSLGTDTQYF.

This chain uses TRBV19 with TRBJ1-1, with 7 bases that match TRBD1. Germline CDR1 is LNHDA and CDR2 is SQIVND (reference sequence). J lost 0 bases, V lost 6 bases, and 7 bases had no gene match. This CDR3 is 15 amino acids long. The CDR3 bases are TGTGCCAGTAGGCCGGGGACAGACATGAACACTGAAGCTTTCTTT. Residues: CASRPGTDMNTEAFF.